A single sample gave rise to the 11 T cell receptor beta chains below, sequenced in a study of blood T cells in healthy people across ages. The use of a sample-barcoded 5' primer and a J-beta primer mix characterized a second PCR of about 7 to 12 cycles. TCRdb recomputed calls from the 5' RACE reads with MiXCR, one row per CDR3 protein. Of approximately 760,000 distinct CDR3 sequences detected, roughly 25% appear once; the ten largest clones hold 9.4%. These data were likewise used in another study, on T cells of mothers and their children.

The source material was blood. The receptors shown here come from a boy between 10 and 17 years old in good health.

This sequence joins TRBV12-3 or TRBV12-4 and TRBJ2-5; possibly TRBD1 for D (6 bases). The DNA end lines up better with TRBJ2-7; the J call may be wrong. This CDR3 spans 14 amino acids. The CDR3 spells CASSFTGNLYEQYF. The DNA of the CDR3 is TGTGCCAGCAGTTTTACAGGGAATCTCTACGAGCAGTACTTC.

In nucleotides, the CDR3 is TGTGCCAGCAGTTCATGGACTAGCGGCGGGGAGCTGTTTTTT. Translating gives CASSSWTSGGELFF. J is TRBJ2-2 and V is TRBV12-3 or TRBV12-4; 10 bases align to TRBD2. With V trimmed by 4 bases and J by 7 bases, 3 bases remained unmatched. The CDR3 sequence is 14 residues long.

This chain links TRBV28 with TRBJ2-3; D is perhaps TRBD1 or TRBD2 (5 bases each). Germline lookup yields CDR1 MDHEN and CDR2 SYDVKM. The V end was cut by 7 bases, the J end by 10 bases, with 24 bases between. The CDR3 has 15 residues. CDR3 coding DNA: TGTGCCAGCACTTTCTTCCGGGACGGCATTCTGCCGCAGTATTTT. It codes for CASTFFRDGILPQYF.

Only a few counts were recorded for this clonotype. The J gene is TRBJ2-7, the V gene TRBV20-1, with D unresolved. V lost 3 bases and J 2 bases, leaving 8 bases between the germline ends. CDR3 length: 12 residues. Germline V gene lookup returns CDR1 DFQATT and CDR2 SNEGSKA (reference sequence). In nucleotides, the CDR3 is TGCAGTGCTAGGGACCGGGCCTACGAGCAGTACTTC. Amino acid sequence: CSARDRAYEQYF.

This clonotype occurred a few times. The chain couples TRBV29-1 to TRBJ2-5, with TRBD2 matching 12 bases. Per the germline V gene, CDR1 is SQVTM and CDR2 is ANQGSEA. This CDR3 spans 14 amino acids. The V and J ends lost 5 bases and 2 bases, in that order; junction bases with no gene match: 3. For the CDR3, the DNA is TGCAGCGTTACTAGCGGGAGGATTCAAGAGACCCAGTACTTC. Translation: CSVTSGRIQETQYF. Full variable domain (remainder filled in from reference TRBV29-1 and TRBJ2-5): SAVISQKPSRDICQRGTSLTIQCQVDSQVTMMFWYRQQPGQSLTLIATANQGSEATYESGFVIDKFPISRPNLTFSTLTVSNMSPEDSSIYLCSVTSGRIQETQYFGPGTRLLVL.

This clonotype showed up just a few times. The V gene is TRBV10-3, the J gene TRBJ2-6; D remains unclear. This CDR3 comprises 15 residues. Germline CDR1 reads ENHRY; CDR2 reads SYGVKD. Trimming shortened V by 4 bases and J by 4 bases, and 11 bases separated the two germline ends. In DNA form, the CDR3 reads TGTGCCATCAGTGCGCCGGTTGGCGGGGCCAACGTCCTGACTTTC. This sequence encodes CAISAPVGGANVLTF.

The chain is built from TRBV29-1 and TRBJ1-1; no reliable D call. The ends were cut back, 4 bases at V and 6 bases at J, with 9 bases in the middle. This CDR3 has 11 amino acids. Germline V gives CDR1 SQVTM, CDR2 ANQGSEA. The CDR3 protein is CSVVEVAEAFF. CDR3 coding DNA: TGCAGCGTTGTAGAGGTTGCTGAAGCTTTCTTT. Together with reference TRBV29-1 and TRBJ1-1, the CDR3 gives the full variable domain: SAVISQKPSRDICQRGTSLTIQCQVDSQVTMMFWYRQQPGQSLTLIATANQGSEATYESGFVIDKFPISRPNLTFSTLTVSNMSPEDSSIYLCSVVEVAEAFFGQGTRLTVV.

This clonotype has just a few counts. The CDR3 spells CASSFNRAGIHYEQYF. The CDR3 DNA reads as TGTGCCAGCAGTTTCAACCGAGCGGGGATACACTACGAGCAGTACTTC. This chain links TRBV6-2 or TRBV6-3 with TRBJ2-1, with 7 bases aligning to TRBD2. The DNA end favors TRBJ2-7, so the J call may be wrong. The CDR3 contains 16 residues. Germline-derived CDR1 and CDR2 are MNHEY and SVGEGT.

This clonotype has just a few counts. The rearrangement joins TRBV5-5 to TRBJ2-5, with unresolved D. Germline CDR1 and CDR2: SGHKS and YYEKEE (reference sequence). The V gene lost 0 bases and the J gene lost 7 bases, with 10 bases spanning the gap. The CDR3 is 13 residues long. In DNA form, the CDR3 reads TGTGCCAGCAGCTTGGTTCTAGGTGGGACCCAGTACTTC. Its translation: CASSLVLGGTQYF.

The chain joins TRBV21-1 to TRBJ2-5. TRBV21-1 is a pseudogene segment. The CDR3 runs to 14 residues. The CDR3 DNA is TGTGCCAGCAGCTCCAGGACCGATACGGAGACCCAGTACTTC. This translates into CASSSRTDTETQYF.

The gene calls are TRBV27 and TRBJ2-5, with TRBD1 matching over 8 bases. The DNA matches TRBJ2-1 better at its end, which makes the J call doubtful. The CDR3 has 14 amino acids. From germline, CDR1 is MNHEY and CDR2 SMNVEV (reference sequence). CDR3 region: CATSDRATYNEQFF. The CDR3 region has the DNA TGTGCCACCTCGGACAGGGCGACCTACAATGAGCAGTTCTTC.